This TCR beta chain was identified during a study of blood T cell repertoires in COVID-19. Assay: immunoSEQ multiplex PCR; the TCRdb copy retains only in-frame clones and omits some. The repertoire has tens of thousands of clones, roughly 88% of them found once; the top ten carry 20% to 30%. Material for sequencing was peripheral blood. This clonotype originated in a man aged 55 to 70 with acute or convalescent COVID-19.

The CDR3 protein is CASSDLSSGGPQETQYF. In nucleotides, the CDR3 is TGTGCCAGCAGTGACTTATCTAGCGGGGGGCCTCAAGAGACCCAGTACTTC. The chain is built from TRBV6-4 and TRBJ2-5, with 11 bases aligning to TRBD2. V shed 1 base, J shed 2 bases, and the junction held 6 bases outside the gene matches. This CDR3 comprises 17 residues. Germline V CDR1 and CDR2: MRHNA, SNTAGT.